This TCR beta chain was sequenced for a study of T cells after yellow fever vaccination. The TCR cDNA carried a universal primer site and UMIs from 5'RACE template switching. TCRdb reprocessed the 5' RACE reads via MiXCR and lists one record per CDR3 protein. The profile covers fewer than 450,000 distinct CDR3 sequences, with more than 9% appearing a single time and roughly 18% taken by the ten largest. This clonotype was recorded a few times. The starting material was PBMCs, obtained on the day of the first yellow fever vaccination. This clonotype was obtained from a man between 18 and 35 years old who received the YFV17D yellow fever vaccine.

The CDR3 loop reads CSARGLAGATDTQYF. CDR3 DNA sequence: TGCAGTGCTCGGGGACTAGCGGGGGCCACAGATACGCAGTATTTT. This chain joins TRBV20-1 and TRBJ2-3; 14 bases match TRBD2. J gave up 2 bases and V 5 bases, and 3 bases lay outside the gene matches. This CDR3 has 15 amino acids. Germline loops: CDR1 DFQATT, CDR2 SNEGSKA (reference sequence).